The 9 T cell receptor beta chains in this list originate from one sample, sequenced in a study of identical twins. In TCRdb, the 5' RACE reads were re-called with MiXCR into one record per CDR3 protein. The profile shows 430,000 or so distinct CDR3 sequences, about 24% of them singletons. This sample also appeared in a second study, on T cells expressing NK-cell markers.

The sequencing sample was made of CD4+ T cells sorted from blood. These receptors originate from a woman between 18 and 29 years old in good health.

V and J are TRBV6-2 or TRBV6-3 and TRBJ2-5; 11 positions agree with TRBD2. The V segment lost 6 bases and the J segment 4 bases; nucleotides outside the gene matches: 7. Germline V lookup: CDR1 MNHEY, CDR2 SVGEGT. The CDR3 length is 15 residues. The CDR3 loop reads CASRSSGRRGETQYF. In DNA form, the CDR3 reads TGTGCCAGCAGATCTAGCGGGAGGAGAGGAGAGACCCAGTACTTC.

V and J are TRBV9 and TRBJ2-4, with TRBD1 matching 11 bases. After removal of 3 bases from V and 8 bases from J, the junction contained 4 bases not matched to a gene. The CDR3 consists of 14 residues. CDR1 is SGDLS, CDR2 YYNGEE, per germline. CDR3 in DNA: TGTGCCAGCAGCGAAGGACAGGGGGCGTACATTCAGTACTTC. Its translation is CASSEGQGAYIQYF.

The rearrangement uses TRBV6-1 and TRBJ1-5; no reliable D call. CDR1 is MNHNS and CDR2 is SASEGT in the germline V gene. The CDR3 contains 15 residues. Between the trimmed V and J ends, which lost 7 bases and 0 bases, there was a span of 13 bases. The CDR3 region has the DNA TGTGCCAGCAACGTCGATGGCCGTAGCAATCAGCCCCAGCATTTT. Its protein product is CASNVDGRSNQPQHF.

This clonotype was seen more than once but under ten times. The V and J genes are TRBV5-1 and TRBJ2-1; weak D call: TRBD2 (6 bases). The germline gives CDR1 SGHRS, CDR2 YFSETQ. The germline V and J ends were trimmed by 6 bases and 6 bases, with 13 bases remaining between them. The CDR3 is 13 residues long. CDR3 bases: TGCGCCAGCAACCGGGACTTAACCAATGAGCAGTTCTTC. Translation gives CASNRDLTNEQFF.

The rearrangement joins TRBV12-3 or TRBV12-4 to TRBJ2-1, with TRBD2 matching over 13 bases. CDR3 length: 19 amino acids. V lost 5 bases to trimming and J lost 4 bases; unmatched junction nucleotides: 14. The CDR3 loop is CASSRTSGGPVGSYNEQFF. For the CDR3, the DNA is TGTGCCAGCAGTAGGACTAGCGGGGGACCTGTAGGGAGTTACAATGAGCAGTTCTTC.

This sequence joins TRBV12-3 or TRBV12-4 and TRBJ2-7; unclear D gene. This CDR3 region has 13 residues. V lost 5 bases and J lost 5, with 13 bases in between. CDR3 in amino acids: CASSPPGRDEQYF. For the CDR3, the DNA is TGTGCCAGCAGTCCGCCTGGTAGGGACGAGCAGTACTTC.

The V gene is TRBV7-9, the J gene TRBJ2-3; tentative D call: TRBD2 (5 bases). Germline V gene sequence: CDR1 SEHNR, CDR2 FQNEAQ (reference sequence). Trimming left V 5 bases short and J 1 base short, with 16 bases between. This CDR3 has 16 amino acids. The CDR3 spells CASSAGPGRGTDTQYF. In DNA form, the CDR3 reads TGTGCCAGCAGCGCTGGGCCGGGAAGGGGCACAGATACGCAGTATTTT.

This clonotype has a handful of counts. V gene TRBV7-2 combines with J gene TRBJ1-2; no reliable D call. This CDR3 is built from 14 residues. Germline CDR1 SGHTA, CDR2 FQGNSA. V dropped 1 base and J dropped 8 bases, with 14 bases sitting between them. CDR3 amino acids: CASSLGPTGDGYTF. In DNA, the CDR3 is TGTGCCAGCAGCTTAGGGCCAACGGGAGACGGCTACACCTTC. The full variable domain, with the rest looked up from reference TRBV7-2 and TRBJ1-2, is GAGVSQSPSNKVTEKGKDVELRCDPISGHTALYWYRQSLGQGLEFLIYFQGNSAPDKSGLPSDRFSAERTGGSVSTLTIQRTQQEDSAVYLCASSLGPTGDGYTFGSGTRLTVV.

J is TRBJ2-7 and V is TRBV18; D is undetermined. The CDR3 consists of 15 residues. Trimming took 3 bases from V and 4 from J, leaving 16 bases between them. The V gene's germline CDR1 is KGHSH and CDR2 LQKENI. CDR3 residues: CASSPERDGTYEQYF. As DNA, the CDR3 is TGTGCCAGCTCACCTGAGCGAGATGGTACTTACGAGCAGTACTTC.